These 24 T cell receptor beta chains were sequenced from one sample in a study of T cells after yellow fever vaccination. TCRdb reprocessed the 5' RACE reads via MiXCR and lists one record per CDR3 protein. The sample records about 340,000 distinct CDR3 sequences, roughly an eighth being singletons. The specimen was CD4+ T cells sorted from PBMCs, collected 15 days after the yellow fever booster vaccination. The receptors shown here come from a young man who received the YFV17D yellow fever vaccine.

The rearrangement uses TRBV4-2 and TRBJ1-5; TRBD1 might be the D (6 bases). V shed 0 bases and J shed 4 bases, with 10 bases lying between them. The CDR3 runs 15 residues. Per the germline V gene, CDR1 is LGHNA and CDR2 is YNFKEQ. The chain's CDR3 is CASSQDQGTNQPQHF. The DNA of the CDR3 is TGTGCCAGCAGCCAAGATCAAGGGACAAATCAGCCCCAGCATTTT.

This clonotype has only a few counts. This chain links TRBV9 with TRBJ2-3; no clear D gene. CDR3 length: 12 amino acids. V was trimmed by 3 bases and J by 5 bases, leaving 7 bases between them. CDR1 is SGDLS and CDR2 is YYNGEE in the germline V gene. The CDR3 here is CASSGNRDTQYF. CDR3 coding DNA: TGTGCCAGCAGCGGAAACAGAGATACGCAGTATTTT.

The V and J genes are TRBV5-1 and TRBJ2-5, with D tentatively TRBD1 (6 bases). Germline CDR1 reads SGHRS; CDR2 reads YFSETQ. V was trimmed by 0 bases and J by 4 bases, leaving 13 bases between them. The CDR3 totals 15 residues. CDR3 nucleotides: TGCGCCAGCAGCTTGGACAGGGCCCCGGGAGAGACCCAGTACTTC. This encodes CASSLDRAPGETQYF.

This chain uses TRBV18 with TRBJ2-2, with TRBD1 matching over 9 bases. Trimming took 3 bases from V and 7 from J; bases not matched to a gene: 3. CDR1 KGHSH and CDR2 LQKENI come from the germline V gene. The CDR3 sequence is 14 residues long. The CDR3 region is CASSPGQGHGELFF. In DNA, the CDR3 is TGTGCCAGCTCACCTGGACAGGGGCACGGGGAGCTGTTTTTT.

In this sample, this clonotype turned up a few times. V gene TRBV7-3 combines with J gene TRBJ2-1; 12 nucleotides match TRBD1. Trimming took 5 bases from V and 8 from J; bases not matched to a gene: 10. This CDR3 is built from 16 residues. Germline-derived CDR1 and CDR2 are SGHTA and FQGTGA. Here the CDR3 reads CASSPQGDRGLDEQFF. Written as DNA, the CDR3 is TGTGCCAGCAGCCCTCAGGGGGACAGGGGGCTCGATGAGCAGTTCTTC.

The chain is built from TRBV9 and TRBJ1-3; D is possibly TRBD1 (5 bases). CDR3 size: 15 residues. The germline gives CDR1 SGDLS, CDR2 YYNGEE. V was shortened by 3 bases and J by 4 bases, with 14 bases between the two germline ends. The CDR3 nucleotides read TGTGCCAGCAGCGCCCTCCCCGACAGAGGAAACACCATATATTTT. Translating it yields CASSALPDRGNTIYF. Variable domain in full (rest from reference TRBV9 and TRBJ1-3): DSGVTQTPKHLITATGQRVTLRCSPRSGDLSVYWYQQSLDQGLQFLIQYYNGEERAKGNILERFSAQQFPDLHSELNLSSLELGDSALYFCASSALPDRGNTIYFGEGSWLTVV.

The V and J genes are TRBV5-1 and TRBJ1-1; TRBD1 matches at 7 bases. Germline values: CDR1 SGHRS, CDR2 YFSETQ. V was pared by 4 bases and J by 4 bases, with 4 bases of the junction left unmatched. The CDR3 sequence is 13 residues long. The CDR3 sequence: CASSRGPTTEAFF. The CDR3 region has the DNA TGCGCCAGCAGCAGGGGGCCAACCACTGAAGCTTTCTTT. Supplemented by reference TRBV5-1 and TRBJ1-1, the full variable domain reads KAGVTQTPRYLIKTRGQQVTLSCSPISGHRSVSWYQQTPGQGLQFLFEYFSETQRNKGNFPGRFSGRQFSNSRSEMNVSTLELGDSALYLCASSRGPTTEAFFGQGTRLTVV.

This clonotype has only a few counts. The V gene is TRBV29-1, the J gene TRBJ2-5, with D uncertain. Per the germline V gene, CDR1 is SQVTM and CDR2 is ANQGSEA. The CDR3 sequence is 12 residues long. V shed 4 bases and J shed 5 bases, with 11 bases lying between them. This CDR3 is CSVGTYMETQYF. For the CDR3, the DNA is TGCAGCGTTGGGACCTATATGGAGACCCAGTACTTC.

This clonotype showed up many times. The genes are TRBV6-5 and TRBJ1-6; the D gene is possibly TRBD1 (5 bases). CDR1 MNHEY and CDR2 SVGAGI come from the germline V gene. The CDR3 has 15 amino acids. With 10 bases removed from V and 7 bases from J, the gap between germline ends came to 20 bases. The CDR3 coding sequence is TGTGCCACCGTGCCGGGGACGGGGAAGAATTCACCCCTCCACTTT. Translating gives CATVPGTGKNSPLHF.

This clonotype was seen repeatedly, ten times or more. This rearrangement joins TRBV5-1 to TRBJ2-3, with TRBD1 as a possible D gene (5 bases). The CDR3 length is 15 residues. V shed 0 bases and J shed 1 base, with 9 bases lying between them. Germline CDR1 SGHRS, CDR2 YFSETQ. The CDR3 spells CASSLAGRGTDTQYF. CDR3 in DNA: TGCGCCAGCAGCTTGGCCGGCAGGGGCACAGATACGCAGTATTTT.

This clonotype was counted a few times. CDR3 sequence (DNA): TGTGCCAGCAGTGGACCTGGGGGGGATAATCAGCCCCAGCATTTT. Translating gives CASSGPGGDNQPQHF. V usage is TRBV25-1 and J usage is TRBJ1-5; TRBD1 is a possible D gene (5 bases). Germline CDR1 MGHDK, CDR2 SYGVNS. There are 15 residues in the CDR3. The V and J ends lost 4 bases and 4 bases respectively, with 14 bases between them.

V and J are TRBV20-1 and TRBJ2-2, with 7 positions matching TRBD1. With 5 bases clipped from V and 4 bases from J, the junction kept 10 bases outside the gene matches. CDR3 length: 15 residues. Germline CDR1 and CDR2: DFQATT and SNEGSKA (reference sequence). CDR3 amino acids: CSAFNRGAGTGELFF. For the CDR3, the DNA is TGCAGTGCTTTTAACAGGGGTGCTGGCACCGGGGAGCTGTTTTTT.

There are a few counts of this clonotype. This chain links TRBV14 with TRBJ2-7; no firm D call. V lost 3 bases and J lost 0, with 12 bases in between. The V gene's germline CDR1 is SGHDN and CDR2 FVKESK. This CDR3 has 15 residues. CDR3 loop: CASSHQRWFSYEQYV. CDR3 nucleotides: TGTGCCAGCAGCCACCAACGGTGGTTCTCCTACGAGCAGTACGTC.

This chain uses TRBV29-1 with TRBJ2-5; D not resolved. There are 11 residues in the CDR3. The germline V gene encodes CDR1 SQVTM and CDR2 ANQGSEA. The V and J ends lost 4 bases and 5 bases respectively, with 8 bases between them. CDR3 DNA sequence: TGCAGCGTTGCACTGTCGGAGACCCAGTACTTC. Its translation: CSVALSETQYF. Variable domain in full (rest from reference TRBV29-1 and TRBJ2-5): SAVISQKPSRDICQRGTSLTIQCQVDSQVTMMFWYRQQPGQSLTLIATANQGSEATYESGFVIDKFPISRPNLTFSTLTVSNMSPEDSSIYLCSVALSETQYFGPGTRLLVL.

The rearrangement uses TRBV20-1 and TRBJ2-5, with D unresolved. The CDR3 is 15 amino acids. Per the germline V gene, CDR1 is DFQATT and CDR2 is SNEGSKA (reference sequence). Trimming stripped 0 bases from V and 0 bases from J, with 11 bases between. DNA for the CDR3: TGCAGTGCTAGAGATACGCTCGAGTACCAAGAGACCCAGTACTTC. Amino acids: CSARDTLEYQETQYF.

The CDR3 reads CASSFGTGGENEQFF. The CDR3 DNA is TGTGCCAGCAGCTTCGGGACAGGGGGCGAGAATGAGCAGTTCTTC. This chain links TRBV7-2 with TRBJ2-1; 12 bases map to TRBD1. Germline CDR1 reads SGHTA; CDR2 reads FQGNSA. This CDR3 comprises 15 residues. Trimming removed 3 bases from V and 7 bases from J; junction bases left unmatched: 4.

This clonotype appeared a few times. This rearrangement joins TRBV6-1 to TRBJ2-7; the D gene is possibly TRBD2 (5 bases). V lost 1 base and J lost 3, with 7 bases in between. This CDR3 spans 13 amino acids. Germline CDR1 reads MNHNS; CDR2 reads SASEGT. The CDR3 nucleotides read TGTGCCAGCAGTGAAGTAGAGGGCTACGAGCAGTACGTC. The encoded protein is CASSEVEGYEQYV.

This rearrangement joins TRBV2 to TRBJ2-1; D may be TRBD1 (6 bases). CDR1 is SNHLY and CDR2 is FYNNEI in the germline V gene. CDR3 length equals 13 residues. V gave up 7 bases and J gave up 5 bases, with 12 bases separating them. The CDR3 reads CASTKDRNNEQFF. The CDR3 nucleotides read TGTGCCAGCACAAAGGACAGAAACAATGAGCAGTTCTTC.

This clonotype has more than one count but fewer than ten. The chain has TRBV14 and TRBJ2-3; TRBD2 is a possible D gene (5 bases). V lost 4 bases, J lost 0 bases, and 11 bases lay in between. The length of the CDR3 is 15 residues. Germline CDR1 and CDR2: SGHDN and FVKESK. CDR3 residues: CASSRERTSTDTQYF. The CDR3 DNA reads as TGTGCCAGCAGCCGCGAACGGACTAGCACAGATACGCAGTATTTT.

This CDR3 is CASTSGQNTYEQYV. The CDR3 DNA reads as TGTGCCAGCACCTCGGGACAGAACACCTACGAGCAGTACGTC. The rearrangement uses TRBV28 and TRBJ2-7; 7 bases map to TRBD1. Germline CDR1 MDHEN, CDR2 SYDVKM. This CDR3 region has 14 residues. V trimming: 7 bases; J trimming: 2 bases; junction bases outside the gene matches: 8.

The J gene is TRBJ2-3, the V gene TRBV19; D uncertain. V dropped 5 bases and J dropped 2 bases, with 8 bases sitting between them. CDR3 length: 13 residues. The germline V gene encodes CDR1 LNHDA and CDR2 SQIVND (reference sequence). The CDR3 sequence: CASSFRHTDTQYF. The CDR3 nucleotides read TGTGCCAGTAGTTTTCGACACACAGATACGCAGTATTTT.

The sample holds a few counts of this clonotype. The J gene is TRBJ1-1, the V gene TRBV7-9, with 9 bases lining up with TRBD1. The CDR3 contains 15 residues. Germline-derived CDR1 and CDR2 are SEHNR and FQNEAQ (reference sequence). Germline trimming cut 6 bases from V and 4 bases from J; bases unmatched to any gene: 9. This chain's CDR3 is CASSFSGQGGTEAFF. In DNA form, the CDR3 reads TGTGCCAGCAGTTTCTCGGGACAGGGAGGCACTGAAGCTTTCTTT. Filled out from reference TRBV7-9 and TRBJ1-1, the complete variable domain reads DTGVSQNPRHKITKRGQNVTFRCDPISEHNRLYWYRQTLGQGPEFLTYFQNEAQLEKSRLLSDRFSAERPKGSFSTLEIQRTEQGDSAMYLCASSFSGQGGTEAFFGQGTRLTVV.

V is TRBV5-1 and J is TRBJ1-6; D not resolved. Germline V gene data show CDR1 as SGHRS and CDR2 as YFSETQ. CDR3 length: 17 amino acids. The V gene lost 0 bases and the J gene lost 3 bases, with 13 bases spanning the gap. In DNA, the CDR3 is TGCGCCAGCAGCTTGGATGGAGCTTCCGACTATAATTCACCCCTCCACTTT. Protein sequence: CASSLDGASDYNSPLHF.

There are many counts of this clonotype. The CDR3 nucleotides are TGTGCCAGCAGCTACAGGGGGCGGGGGAGCACTGAAGCTTTCTTT. It translates to CASSYRGRGSTEAFF. The chain joins TRBV6-5 to TRBJ1-1; 9 bases are shared with TRBD1. The trim removed 6 bases at V and 4 bases at J, leaving 9 bases unmatched. This CDR3 comprises 15 residues. CDR1 and CDR2 (germline): MNHEY, SVGAGI.